The 6 T cell receptor beta chains below all came from one sample that was sequenced in a study of blood T cell repertoires in COVID-19. The protocol was immunoSEQ multiplex PCR, while the TCRdb copy is restricted to in-frame clones and leaves out a portion. The sample includes over 150,000 clones, 84% of them seen just once. Sequenced material: peripheral blood. These receptors all come from a man between 18 and 35 years old with active or convalescent COVID-19.

The chain employs TRBV5-6 and TRBJ2-7; weak D call: TRBD2 (7 bases). CDR3 length: 16 residues. CDR1 SGHDT and CDR2 YYEEEE come from the germline V gene. V dropped 2 bases and J dropped 2 bases, with 17 bases sitting between them. The CDR3 DNA reads as TGTGCCAGCAGCTTCCCCGGGAACGGGGGGCCCTACGAGCAGTACTTC. This codes for CASSFPGNGGPYEQYF.

The V gene is TRBV3-1 (or the pseudogene TRBV3-2), the J gene TRBJ1-3; D possibly corresponds to TRBD1 (5 bases). V was shortened by 3 bases and J by 0 bases, with 12 bases between the two germline ends. This CDR3 spans 16 amino acids. Germline CDR1 reads LGHDT; CDR2 reads YNNKEL (reference sequence). CDR3 nucleotides: TGTGCCAGCAGCCACGGGGACGGGAGCTCTGGAAACACCATATATTTT. It encodes CASSHGDGSSGNTIYF.

The chain is built from TRBV6-1 and TRBJ2-2; perhaps TRBD2 as D (6 bases). V dropped 3 bases and J dropped 6 bases, with 11 bases sitting between them. The CDR3 length is 14 residues. CDR1 and CDR2 from the germline V gene are MNHNS and SASEGT. In DNA form, the CDR3 reads TGTGCCAGCAGTGAGGCGGGGACGTCCGGGGAGCTGTTTTTT. Its protein is CASSEAGTSGELFF.

CDR3 sequence: CASSPRRKGGYPLTGIYEQYF. The CDR3 nucleotides are TGTGCCAGCTCACCAAGGAGAAAAGGGGGCTATCCCCTTACTGGAATATACGAGCAGTACTTC. The V gene is TRBV18, the J gene TRBJ2-7; 7 nucleotides line up with TRBD1. V shed 2 bases and J 4 bases; nucleotides not matched to a gene: 26. Germline CDR1 KGHSH, CDR2 LQKENI. This CDR3 has 21 residues. Variable domain in full (rest from reference TRBV18 and TRBJ2-7): NAGVMQNPRHLVRRRGQEARLRCSPMKGHSHVYWYRQLPEEGLKFMVYLQKENIIDESGMPKERFSAEFPKEGPSILRIQQVVRGDSAAYFCASSPRRKGGYPLTGIYEQYFGPGTRLTVT.

This chain joins TRBV19 and TRBJ1-1; D is perhaps TRBD1 (6 bases). From germline, CDR1 is LNHDA and CDR2 SQIVND (reference sequence). The CDR3 consists of 13 residues. V lost 7 bases and J 5 bases, leaving 14 bases between the germline ends. Here the CDR3 reads CASNTGWNTEAFF. CDR3 in DNA: TGTGCCAGTAATACAGGGTGGAATACTGAAGCTTTCTTT. The full variable domain, with the rest looked up from reference TRBV19 and TRBJ1-1, is DGGITQSPKYLFRKEGQNVTLSCEQNLNHDAMYWYRQDPGQGLRLIYYSQIVNDFQKGDIAEGYSVSREKKESFPLTVTSAQKNPTAFYLCASNTGWNTEAFFGQGTRLTVV.

The sample holds one count of this clone. The chain combines TRBV5-1 with TRBJ2-5; D is possibly TRBD1 (6 bases). The CDR3 is made up of 17 amino acids. CDR1 is SGHRS and CDR2 is YFSETQ in the germline V gene. V lost 0 bases, J lost 2 bases, and 17 bases lay in between. In DNA form, the CDR3 reads TGCGCCAGCAGCTTGGGAACCGGGACAATGGGTCAAGAGACCCAGTACTTC. Translation: CASSLGTGTMGQETQYF.